Here is one TCR beta chain with its context. The CDR3 has 13 residues. Germline V gives CDR1 MNHNS, CDR2 SASEGT. The junction had 6 bases not matched to a gene; V was cut back by 6 bases and J by 4 bases. These data are taken from a study of cytomegalovirus exposure and HLA in healthy donors. PCR was performed using 60 Vbeta and 13 Jbeta primers. Using immunoSEQ multiplex PCR, the repertoire was profiled, and TCRdb retains in-frame clones only, with some absent. The sample shows 150,000 or so clones, just under 75% of them seen only once. V gene TRBV6-1 combines with J gene TRBJ2-7, with TRBD1 matching over 7 bases. The sequence derives from a woman aged 18-29 years in good health and CMV-seronegative. Sequencing was carried out using PBMCs. The CDR3 DNA is TGTGCCAGCAGGGGACAGACGAGGTACGAGCAGTACGTC. It encodes CASRGQTRYEQYV.